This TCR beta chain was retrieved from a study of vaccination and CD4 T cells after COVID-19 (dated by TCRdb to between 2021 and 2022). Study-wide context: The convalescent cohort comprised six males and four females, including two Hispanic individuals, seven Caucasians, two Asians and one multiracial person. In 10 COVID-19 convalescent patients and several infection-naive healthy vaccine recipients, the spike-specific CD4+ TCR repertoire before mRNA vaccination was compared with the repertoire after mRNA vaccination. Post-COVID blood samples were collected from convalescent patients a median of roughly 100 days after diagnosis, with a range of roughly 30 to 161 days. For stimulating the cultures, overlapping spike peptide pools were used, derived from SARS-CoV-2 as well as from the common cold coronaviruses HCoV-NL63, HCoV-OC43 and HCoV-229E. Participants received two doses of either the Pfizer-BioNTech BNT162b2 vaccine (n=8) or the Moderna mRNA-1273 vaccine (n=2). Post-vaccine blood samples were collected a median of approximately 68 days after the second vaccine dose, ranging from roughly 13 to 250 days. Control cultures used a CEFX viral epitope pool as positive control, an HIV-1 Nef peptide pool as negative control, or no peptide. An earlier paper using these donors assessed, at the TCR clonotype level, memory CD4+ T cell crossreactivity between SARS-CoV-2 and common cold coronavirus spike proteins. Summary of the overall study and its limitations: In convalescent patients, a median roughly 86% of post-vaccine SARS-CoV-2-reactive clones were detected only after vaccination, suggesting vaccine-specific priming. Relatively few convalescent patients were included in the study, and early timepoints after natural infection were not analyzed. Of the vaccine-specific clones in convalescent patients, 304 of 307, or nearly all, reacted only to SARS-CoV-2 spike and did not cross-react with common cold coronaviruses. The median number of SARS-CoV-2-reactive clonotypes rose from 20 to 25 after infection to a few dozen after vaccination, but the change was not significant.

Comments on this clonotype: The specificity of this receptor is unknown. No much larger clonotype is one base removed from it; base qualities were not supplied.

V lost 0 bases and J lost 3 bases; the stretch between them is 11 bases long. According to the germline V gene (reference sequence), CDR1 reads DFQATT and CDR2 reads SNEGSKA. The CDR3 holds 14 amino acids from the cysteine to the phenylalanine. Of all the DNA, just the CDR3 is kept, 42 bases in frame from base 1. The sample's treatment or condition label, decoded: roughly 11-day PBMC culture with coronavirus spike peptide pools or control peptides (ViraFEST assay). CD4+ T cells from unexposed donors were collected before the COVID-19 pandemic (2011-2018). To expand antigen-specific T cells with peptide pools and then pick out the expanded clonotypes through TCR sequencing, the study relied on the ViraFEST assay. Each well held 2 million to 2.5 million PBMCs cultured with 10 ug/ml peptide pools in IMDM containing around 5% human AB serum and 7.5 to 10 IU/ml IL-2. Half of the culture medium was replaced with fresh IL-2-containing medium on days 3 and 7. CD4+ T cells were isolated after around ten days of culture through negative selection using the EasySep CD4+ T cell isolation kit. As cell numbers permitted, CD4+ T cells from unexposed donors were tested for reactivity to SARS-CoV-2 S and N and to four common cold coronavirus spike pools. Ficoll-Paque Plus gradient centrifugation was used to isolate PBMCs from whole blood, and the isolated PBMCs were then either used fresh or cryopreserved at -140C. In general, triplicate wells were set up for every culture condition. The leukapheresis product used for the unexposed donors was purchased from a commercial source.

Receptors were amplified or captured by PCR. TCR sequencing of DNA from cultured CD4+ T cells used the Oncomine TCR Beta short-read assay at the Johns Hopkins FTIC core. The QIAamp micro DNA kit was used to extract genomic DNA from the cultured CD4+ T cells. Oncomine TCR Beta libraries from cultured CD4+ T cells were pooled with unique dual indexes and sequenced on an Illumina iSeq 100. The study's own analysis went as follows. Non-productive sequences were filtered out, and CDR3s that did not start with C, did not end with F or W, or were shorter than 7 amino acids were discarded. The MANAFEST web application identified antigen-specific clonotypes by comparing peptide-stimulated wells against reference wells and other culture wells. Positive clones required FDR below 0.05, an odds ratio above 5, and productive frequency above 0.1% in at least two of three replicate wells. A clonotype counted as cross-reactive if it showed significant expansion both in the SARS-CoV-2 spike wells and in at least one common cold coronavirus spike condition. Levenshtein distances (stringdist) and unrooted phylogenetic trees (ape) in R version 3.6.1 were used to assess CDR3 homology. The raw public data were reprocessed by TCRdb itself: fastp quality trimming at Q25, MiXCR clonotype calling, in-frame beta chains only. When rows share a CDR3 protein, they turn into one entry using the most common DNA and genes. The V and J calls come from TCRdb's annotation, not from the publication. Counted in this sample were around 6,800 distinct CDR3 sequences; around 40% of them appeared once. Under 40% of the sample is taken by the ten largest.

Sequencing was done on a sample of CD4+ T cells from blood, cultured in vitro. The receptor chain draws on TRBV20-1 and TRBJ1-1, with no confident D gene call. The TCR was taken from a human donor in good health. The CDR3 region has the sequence CSARDGALHTEAFF. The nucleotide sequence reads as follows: TGCAGTGCTAGAGATGGAGCCCTTCACACTGAAGCTTTCTTT.